This TCR beta chain was recorded in a study of shared clonotypes between healthy human individuals. Terminally differentiated effector memory CD45RA+ cells were excluded from the naive CD8 cells, which were CD45RO-negative and positively selected for CCR7. Profiled with immunoSEQ multiplex PCR; TCRdb holds only in-frame clones, not every one. The sample contains millions of clones, 93% of which appear only once. Germline V gene data show CDR1 as MNHEY and CDR2 as SMNVEV (reference sequence). This CDR3 comprises 14 residues. Trimming stripped 4 bases from V and 3 bases from J, with 13 bases between. The origin of this receptor is a young man in good health. Some clones in this sample may be carry-over from other donors' samples. The chain has TRBV27 and TRBJ2-7; maybe TRBD1 (6 bases). Sequencing was performed on naive CD8+ T cells from PBMCs. The CDR3 nucleotides are TGTGCCAGCAGTTCAACAGGGTTTCTCTACGAGCAGTACTTC. This translates into CASSSTGFLYEQYF.